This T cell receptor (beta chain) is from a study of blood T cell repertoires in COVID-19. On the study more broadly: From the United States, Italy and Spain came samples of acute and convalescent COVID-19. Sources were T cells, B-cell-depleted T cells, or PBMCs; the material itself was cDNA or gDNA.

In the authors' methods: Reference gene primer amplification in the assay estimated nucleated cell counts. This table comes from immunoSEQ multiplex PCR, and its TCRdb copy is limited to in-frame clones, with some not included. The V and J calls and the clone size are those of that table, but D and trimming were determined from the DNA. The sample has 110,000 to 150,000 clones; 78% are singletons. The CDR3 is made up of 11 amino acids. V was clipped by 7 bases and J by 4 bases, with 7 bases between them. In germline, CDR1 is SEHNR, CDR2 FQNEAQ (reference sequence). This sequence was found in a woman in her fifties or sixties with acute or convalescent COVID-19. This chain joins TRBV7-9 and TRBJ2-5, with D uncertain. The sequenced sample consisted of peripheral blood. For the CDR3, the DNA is TGTGCCAGCATCGAACTAGAGACCCAGTACTTC. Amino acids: CASIELETQYF.